Below are 15 T cell receptor beta chains sequenced from a single sample in a study of graft-versus-host responses after intestinal transplantation. This table comes from immunoSEQ multiplex PCR, and its TCRdb copy is limited to in-frame clones, with some not included. The table lists about 96,000 clones, around 90% of them singletons. Antigens of these TCRs are unknown. This specimen consisted of unstimulated CD4+ T cells sorted from spleen or lymph node cells, obtained before intestinal transplant. The receptor source for this set is a human donor who received an intestinal transplant.

This chain connects TRBV5-4 to TRBJ2-1; 10 nucleotides align to TRBD2. J was trimmed by 6 bases and V by 4 bases; bases with no gene match: 13. Germline loops: CDR1 SGHNT, CDR2 YYREEE (reference sequence). This CDR3 is built from 17 residues. CDR3 region: CASSLTYLAGEVNEQFF. The DNA for the CDR3 is TGTGCCAGCAGCCTGACCTACCTAGCGGGAGAGGTCAATGAGCAGTTCTTC.

The chain couples TRBV11-2 to TRBJ2-5, with TRBD2 matching over 9 bases. The CDR3 runs to 14 residues. Germline V gene sequence: CDR1 SGHAT, CDR2 FQNNGV. V trimming: 2 bases; J trimming: 2 bases; junction bases outside the gene matches: 0. For the CDR3, the DNA is TGTGCCAGCAGCTTACTAGCGGGGCAAGAGACCCAGTACTTC. Amino acid sequence: CASSLLAGQETQYF.

The chain joins TRBV28 to TRBJ1-1; 7 nucleotides match TRBD1. This CDR3 has 13 amino acids. The trim removed 6 bases at V and 5 bases at J, leaving 6 bases unmatched. Germline V gene data show CDR1 as MDHEN and CDR2 as SYDVKM. The CDR3 sequence is CASRNRGWTEAFF. CDR3 DNA sequence: TGTGCCAGCAGGAACAGGGGCTGGACTGAAGCTTTCTTT. Together with reference TRBV28 and TRBJ1-1, the CDR3 gives the full variable domain: DVKVTQSSRYLVKRTGEKVFLECVQDMDHENMFWYRQDPGLGLRLIYFSYDVKMKEKGDIPEGYSVSREKKERFSLILESASTNQTSMYLCASRNRGWTEAFFGQGTRLTVV.

V gene TRBV6-6 combines with J gene TRBJ1-1; possible D gene TRBD1, 6 bases. V was trimmed by 4 bases and J by 11 bases, leaving 17 bases between them. The germline V gene has CDR1 MNHNY and CDR2 SVGAGI (reference sequence). The CDR3 is made up of 13 amino acids. This CDR3 reads CASSWDTTVGAFF. CDR3 bases: TGTGCCAGCAGTTGGGACACTACCGTTGGTGCTTTCTTT.

V and J are TRBV19 and TRBJ1-6; 10 nucleotides line up with TRBD1. This CDR3 contains 17 residues. The trim removed 7 bases at V and 10 bases at J, leaving 16 bases unmatched. The germline gives CDR1 LNHDA, CDR2 SQIVND (reference sequence). The CDR3 DNA is TGTGCCAGTACAATCCTCTCCGGGACAGGGGCAAAGTCACCCCTCCACTTT. Translation gives CASTILSGTGAKSPLHF. The full variable domain, its missing parts supplied by reference TRBV19 and TRBJ1-6, is DGGITQSPKYLFRKEGQNVTLSCEQNLNHDAMYWYRQDPGQGLRLIYYSQIVNDFQKGDIAEGYSVSREKKESFPLTVTSAQKNPTAFYLCASTILSGTGAKSPLHFGNGTRLTVT.

The V gene is TRBV27, the J gene TRBJ2-7; 9 bases fit TRBD1. Germline V CDR1 and CDR2: MNHEY, SMNVEV (reference sequence). Trimming removed 9 bases from V and 2 bases from J; junction bases left unmatched: 8. This CDR3 spans 14 amino acids. The CDR3 DNA sequence: TGTGCCAGTACCGTGGGGGACAGGGCCTACGAGCAGTACTTC. Translating gives CASTVGDRAYEQYF.

The V and J genes are TRBV11-3 and TRBJ1-1; 11 nucleotides align to TRBD1. CDR3 length equals 18 residues. V shed 5 bases, J shed 0 bases, and the junction held 11 bases outside the gene matches. Germline V gene sequence: CDR1 SGHNT, CDR2 YENEEA. As DNA, the CDR3 is TGTGCCAGCAGCCCAGGACAGGGGGCCGTATTGGTGAACACTGAAGCTTTCTTT. Amino acid sequence: CASSPGQGAVLVNTEAFF.

This clone was recorded once. J is TRBJ2-7 and V is TRBV7-8, with no clear D. The V and J ends lost 1 base and 3 bases respectively, with 10 bases between them. Per germline, CDR1 SGHVS and CDR2 FQNEAQ. This CDR3 comprises 14 residues. CDR3 sequence (DNA): TGTGCCAGCAGCTTAGTACAGAGTTTCTACGAGCAGTACTTC. Translation: CASSLVQSFYEQYF.

The chain combines TRBV19 with TRBJ2-7; possible D gene TRBD2, 5 bases. The V gene lost 5 bases and the J gene lost 1 base, with 9 bases spanning the gap. The CDR3 is 13 residues long. CDR1 is LNHDA and CDR2 is SQIVND in the germline V gene (reference sequence). As DNA, the CDR3 is TGTGCCAGTAGTCCCGGAGGTTCCTACGAGCAGTACTTC. This encodes CASSPGGSYEQYF.

The rearrangement uses TRBV14 and TRBJ2-2; 9 bases agree with TRBD2. Germline V gene data show CDR1 as SGHDN and CDR2 as FVKESK. V gave up 4 bases and J gave up 7 bases; unmatched junction bases: 7. The CDR3 consists of 15 residues. The CDR3 nucleotides are TGTGCCAGCAGCCCTTTGACTAGCGGAATCGGGGAGCTGTTTTTT. Translation: CASSPLTSGIGELFF. Drawing the rest from reference TRBV14 and TRBJ2-2, the complete variable domain is EAGVTQFPSHSVIEKGQTVTLRCDPISGHDNLYWYRRVMGKEIKFLLHFVKESKQDESGMPNNRFLAERTGGTYSTLKVQPAELEDSGVYFCASSPLTSGIGELFFGEGSRLTVL.

The chain combines TRBV5-1 with TRBJ1-2; TRBD1 aligns across 8 bases. V shed 4 bases, J shed 4 bases, and the junction held 3 bases outside the gene matches. Germline assignment: CDR1 SGHRS and CDR2 YFSETQ. This CDR3 region has 13 residues. CDR3 region: CASSLTGAYGYTF. The CDR3 nucleotides read TGCGCCAGCAGCCTGACAGGGGCCTATGGCTACACCTTC.

This CDR3 reads CASSKAQQMDEQYF. The CDR3 nucleotides are TGTGCCAGCAGCAAAGCGCAACAGATGGACGAGCAGTACTTC. This chain uses TRBV21-1 with TRBJ2-7; no check of the table's D call, TRBD1, against the DNA was made. TRBV21-1 counts as a pseudogene. CDR3 length: 14 residues.

This sequence joins TRBV4-3 and TRBJ2-1, with D possibly TRBD2 on 6 matching bases. V was clipped by 1 base and J by 2 bases, with 12 bases between them. CDR3 length: 16 residues. CDR1 is LGHNA, CDR2 YSLEER, per germline. The CDR3 coding sequence is TGCGCCAGCAGCCAAGTTGCGGGGACGGCCTACAATGAGCAGTTCTTC. This gives the protein CASSQVAGTAYNEQFF.

The chain links TRBV7-2 to TRBJ2-2, with D hard to call. The CDR3 covers 12 residues. Germline V gene sequence: CDR1 SGHTA, CDR2 FQGNSA. Trimming stripped 5 bases from V and 5 bases from J, with 6 bases between. This chain's CDR3 is CASSSNTGELFF. DNA of the CDR3: TGTGCCAGCAGCAGCAATACCGGGGAGCTGTTTTTT.

The chain carries TRBV6-5 and TRBJ2-7; D is perhaps TRBD2 (5 bases). V was pared by 5 bases and J by 7 bases, with 15 bases between. This CDR3 spans 13 amino acids. Germline V gives CDR1 MNHEY, CDR2 SVGAGI. CDR3 region: CASSRTSFGEQYF. CDR3 nucleotides: TGTGCCAGCAGTAGAACTAGTTTCGGGGAGCAGTACTTC.